This T cell receptor beta chain came from a study of blood T cell repertoires in COVID-19. At the level of the study: Italy, Spain and the United States were the sources of the convalescent and acute COVID-19 samples. The cDNA or gDNA used as material had been derived from T cells, B-cell-depleted T cells, or PBMCs.

Authors' data handling: Nucleated cell number was recorded as an estimate derived from reference gene primer amplification. Sequencing used immunoSEQ multiplex PCR; TCRdb keeps in-frame clones, though not all of them. V, J and clone size reflect that table, while D and trimming were determined from the DNA. The table lists around 190,000 clones, 65% to 90% of them singletons. Looked up from germline, CDR1 is MGHRA and CDR2 is YSYEKL. CDR3 length: 13 amino acids. Trimming cost V 2 bases and J 0 bases, with 4 bases left between them. This chain joins TRBV4-1 and TRBJ1-1; D not resolved. The specimen sequenced was peripheral blood. The sequence was obtained from a man aged 45-65 years with active or convalescent COVID-19. This CDR3 is CASSQRLNTEAFF. The CDR3 DNA reads TGCGCCAGCAGCCAACGTCTGAACACTGAAGCTTTCTTT.